Listed below are T cell receptor beta chains from one sample, sequenced in a study of OX40 agonist ivuxolimab in advanced cancers. Libraries were prepared by immunoSEQ multiplex PCR; TCRdb keeps only in-frame clonotypes and omits some of them. The sample holds approximately 100,000 clones, 70% to 90% seen once. The material sequenced was CD4+ or CD8+ T cells sorted from blood, taken in a trial of the OX40 agonist ivuxolimab. These receptors were collected from an adult with an advanced solid tumor such as melanoma, head and neck, liver or kidney cancer. CDR3s include the opening cysteine and the closing phenylalanine or tryptophan. A D gene is named only where the DNA matches it firmly. Size is omitted from some rows. Given values are once, few, many or a class for expanded clones.

CDR3 DNA	CDR3 protein	V gene	D gene	clone size	J gene
TGTGCCAGTAGACAAACCGGGGCCTACGAGCAGTACTTC	CASRQTGAYEQYF	TRBV19	NA	once	TRBJ2-7
TGTGCCAGCAGTTTATCCGCCACAGATACGCAGTATTTT	CASSLSATDTQYF	TRBV6-5	NA	NA	TRBJ2-3
TGTGCCAGCAGTGCCACTAGCGGGAGTTCCTACGAGCAGTACTTC	CASSATSGSSYEQYF	TRBV27	TRBD2	NA	TRBJ2-7
TGTGCCAGCACCCCTCGACGGGACGGAGTCTATGGCTACACCTTC	CASTPRRDGVYGYTF	TRBV7-2	NA	NA	TRBJ1-2
TGTGCCAGCAGCCAGGACTACGGGACCCAGTACTTC	CASSQDYGTQYF	TRBV4-2	NA	NA	TRBJ2-5
TGTGCCAGCAGCTTGAAACAGGGAGTTGACTATGGCTACACCTTC	CASSLKQGVDYGYTF	TRBV5-4	NA	once	TRBJ1-2
TGTGCCAGCAGTTTTGGCAGGACGGGGGCCAACGTCCTGACTTTC	CASSFGRTGANVLTF	TRBV28	NA	NA	TRBJ2-6
TGTGCCAGCAGCGCACTGAGAGGGACTGAAGCTTTCTTT	CASSALRGTEAFF	TRBV7-8	NA	NA	TRBJ1-1
TGTGCCAGCAGTTCGGGACCGCGGAGAACTGAAGCTTTCTTT	CASSSGPRRTEAFF	TRBV2	NA	few	TRBJ1-1
TGCGCCAGCAGCCAACCCGGGACAGGGGGAATCGAGCAGTACTTC	CASSQPGTGGIEQYF	TRBV4-1	TRBD1	NA	TRBJ2-7
TGTGCCAGCAGCTTAGATTGGCGGCGAGGGGGGCCCTACAATGAGCAGTTCTTC	CASSLDWRRGGPYNEQFF	TRBV11-3	NA	once	TRBJ2-1
TGCGCCAGCAGTTTTCTCTCCTCCTACGAGCAGTACTTC	CASSFLSSYEQYF	TRBV5-1	NA	NA	TRBJ2-7
TGTGCCAGTAGTATGGGCACATCAGATACGCAGTATTTT	CASSMGTSDTQYF	TRBV19	NA	NA	TRBJ2-3
TGTGCCACCAGCAGAGTTGGGCAGGGATTACAGCCCCAGCATTTT	CATSRVGQGLQPQHF	TRBV15	NA	NA	TRBJ1-5
TGTGCCAGTAGTAACCTGGGAAACACCATATATTTT	CASSNLGNTIYF	TRBV19	NA	few	TRBJ1-3
TGTGCCAGCAGCCTGGCCCTAGCGGGATTATACAATGAGCAGTTCTTC	CASSLALAGLYNEQFF	TRBV5-6	TRBD2	NA	TRBJ2-1
TGTGCCAGCAGCAAGGGGGGCACAGATACGCAGTATTTT	CASSKGGTDTQYF	TRBV11-2	NA	NA	TRBJ2-3
TGCGCCAGCAGCTTTGCGGCTAGCGGGCTTTACAATGAGCAGTTCTTC	CASSFAASGLYNEQFF	TRBV5-1	TRBD2	NA	TRBJ2-1
TGTGCCAGCAGCTTGGGCGCAGGGGGTTACGAGCAGTACTTC	CASSLGAGGYEQYF	TRBV5-4	TRBD1	few	TRBJ2-7
TGTGCCAGCAGCGCTTGGACAGGGATTGGAGTCATTCAGTACTTC	CASSAWTGIGVIQYF	TRBV19	TRBD1	NA	TRBJ2-4
TGTGCCAGCAGCTCAGGAGCCCTCCGGGATACGCAGTATTTT	CASSSGALRDTQYF	TRBV9	NA	NA	TRBJ2-3
TGTGCCAGCAGCTTAGGGCAGGAAGAGACCCAGTACTTC	CASSLGQEETQYF	TRBV11-2	NA	NA	TRBJ2-5
TGTGCCGCCGGGGTCTCTAGCGGGCCCACAGATACGCAGTATTTT	CAAGVSSGPTDTQYF	TRBV10-3	TRBD2	NA	TRBJ2-3
TGTGCCAGCAGTTTTGGGAGCGGAGGAGGGGAGGAAAAACTGTTTTTT	CASSFGSGGGEEKLFF	TRBV28	NA	NA	TRBJ1-4
TGTGCCAGCTCACTCAACCGGGGCCCAGATACGCAGTATTTT	CASSLNRGPDTQYF	TRBV18	NA	NA	TRBJ2-3
TGTGCCAGCATTGGGACAGGGGCAAAACTGTTTTTT	CASIGTGAKLFF	TRBV6-1	TRBD1	NA	TRBJ1-4
TGCGCCAGCAGCTTTGACACCGGGGAGCTGTTTTTT	CASSFDTGELFF	TRBV5-1	NA	NA	TRBJ2-2
TGTGCCAGCAGCCTCGGCGGGAGCGGGGATACGCAGTATTTT	CASSLGGSGDTQYF	TRBV9	TRBD2	NA	TRBJ2-3
TGTGCCAGCAGCTACAAGTTGGGGGGGCTTTTTCAGGTACACGTCGGGGAAGCTTTCTTT	CASSYKLGGLFQVHVGEAFF	TRBV4-2	NA	NA	TRBJ1-1
TGTGCCACCACAGGGTCCAACGAGCAGTACTTC	CATTGSNEQYF	TRBV19	NA	NA	TRBJ2-7
TGCAGTGCAGGCCTTACGGTCCAGTACTTC	CSAGLTVQYF	TRBV20-1	NA	NA	TRBJ2-5
TGTGCCAGCAGCTTGGATTTGGCAGAAAGCCAAGAGACCCAGTACTTC	CASSLDLAESQETQYF	TRBV5-4	NA	NA	TRBJ2-5
TGCGCCAGCAGCCAAGAGGGGGATACGCAGTATTTT	CASSQEGDTQYF	TRBV4-3	NA	NA	TRBJ2-3
TGTGCCAGCAGTTCCTCCGGGACAGGGAATTCACCCCTCCACTTT	CASSSSGTGNSPLHF	TRBV28	TRBD1	NA	TRBJ1-6
TGTGCCAGTAGTATAGGAGACAGTTATAATTCACCCCTCCACTTT	CASSIGDSYNSPLHF	TRBV19	NA	NA	TRBJ1-6
TGTGCCATCAGTCCCAGCGGGAGTGATAATGAGCAGTTCTTC	CAISPSGSDNEQFF	TRBV10-3	TRBD2	NA	TRBJ2-1
TGTGCCAGCGGTCGGACGCTTCAGCCCCAGCATTTT	CASGRTLQPQHF	TRBV6-1	NA	NA	TRBJ1-5
TGTGCCAGCAGCTTGGGTCGGCTAGTTCTGGCCGGGGAGCTGTTTTTT	CASSLGRLVLAGELFF	TRBV5-6	NA	NA	TRBJ2-2
TGTGCCAGCTCACGACAGGGGACAGATCAGCCCCAGCATTTT	CASSRQGTDQPQHF	TRBV18	TRBD1	NA	TRBJ1-5
TGCGCCAGCAGCCAAAACAGGGCCAAGTATCAGCCCCAGCATTTT	CASSQNRAKYQPQHF	TRBV4-1	NA	NA	TRBJ1-5
TGTGCCAGCAGCTTCGGGACTAGCGGGAGTTCGAACAATGAGCAGTTCTTC	CASSFGTSGSSNNEQFF	TRBV7-2	TRBD2	NA	TRBJ2-1
TGTGCCAGCCAGGGGGGCCTTCTCCCCTACGAGCAGTACTTC	CASQGGLLPYEQYF	TRBV7-8	NA	NA	TRBJ2-7
TGTGCCAGCAGCTATTGGGGGACCGGGACAGGGACTTTCGAGCAGTACTTC	CASSYWGTGTGTFEQYF	TRBV7-9	TRBD1	NA	TRBJ2-7
TGTGCCAGCAGTGGACAGGGGATCAGCGAGCAGTACTTC	CASSGQGISEQYF	TRBV6-1	TRBD1	NA	TRBJ2-7
TGTGCCAGCAGCTTAATCACCCCCGGGATCGATGAGCAGTTCTTC	CASSLITPGIDEQFF	TRBV7-9	NA	NA	TRBJ2-1
TGTGCCAGCAGTCTTGGGGGGGGTGGGGAGCTGTTTTTT	CASSLGGGGELFF	TRBV27	TRBD2	NA	TRBJ2-2
TGTGCCAGCAGCGTACAAACGGGCACAGATACGCAGTATTTT	CASSVQTGTDTQYF	TRBV9	NA	NA	TRBJ2-3
TGCGCCAGCAGCCCTCGGCTCGGGGAAGGTGGAAGCGACCTTTGGGAGCAGTACTTC	CASSPRLGEGGSDLWEQYF	TRBV4-1	NA	NA	TRBJ2-7
TGCGCCAGCAGCTTGGAAGGCGGCACAGATACGCAGTATTTT	CASSLEGGTDTQYF	TRBV5-1	NA	NA	TRBJ2-3
TGTGCCAGCAGCTTATTTTCCCTGGACGGCCGAGAGCAGTACTTC	CASSLFSLDGREQYF	TRBV7-2	NA	NA	TRBJ2-7
TGTGCCAGCAGTGAGGGGGGCGTCGGAACCGGGGAGCTGTTTTTT	CASSEGGVGTGELFF	TRBV6-4	NA	few	TRBJ2-2
TGTGCCAGCAGGACTACAGTTTCCTACGAGCAGTACTTC	CASRTTVSYEQYF	TRBV6-5	NA	NA	TRBJ2-7